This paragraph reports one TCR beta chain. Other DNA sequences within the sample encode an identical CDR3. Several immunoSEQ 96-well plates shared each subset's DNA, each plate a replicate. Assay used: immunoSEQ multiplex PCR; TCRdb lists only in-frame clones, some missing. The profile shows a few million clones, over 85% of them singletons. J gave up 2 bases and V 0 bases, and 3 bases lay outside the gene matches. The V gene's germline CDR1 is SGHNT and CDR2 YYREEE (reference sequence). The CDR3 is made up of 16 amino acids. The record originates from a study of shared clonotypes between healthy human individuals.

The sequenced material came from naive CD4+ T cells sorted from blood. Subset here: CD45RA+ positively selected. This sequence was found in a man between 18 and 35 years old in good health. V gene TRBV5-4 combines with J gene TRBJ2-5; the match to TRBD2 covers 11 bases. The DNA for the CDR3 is TGTGCCAGCAGCTTGGGTACTAGCGGGGGACAAGAGACCCAGTACTTC. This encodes CASSLGTSGGQETQYF. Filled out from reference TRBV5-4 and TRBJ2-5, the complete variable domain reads ETGVTQSPTHLIKTRGQQVTLRCSSQSGHNTVSWYQQALGQGPQFIFQYYREEENGRGNFPPRFSGLQFPNYSSELNVNALELDDSALYLCASSLGTSGGQETQYFGPGTRLLVL.